This T cell receptor beta chain derives from a study of blood T cells in healthy people across ages. A second 7 to 11 cycle PCR used barcoded and J-beta primers. TCRdb processed the 5' RACE reads anew with MiXCR; each CDR3 protein has one entry. The repertoire holds about 1.6 million distinct CDR3 sequences, 30% to 40% seen once, with approximately 10% in the top ten. Study-wide findings and caveats: TCR beta diversity per million T cells fell roughly linearly with age.

Trimming stripped 0 bases from V and 1 base from J, with 12 bases between. This CDR3 is built from 16 residues. The germline CDR1 and CDR2 sequences are LGHNA and YNFKEQ. About this clonotype itself: Its target is unknown.

The sequencing sample was made of blood. This sequence joins TRBV4-2 and TRBJ1-1; TRBD1 might be the D (5 bases). This clonotype originated in a woman in her 30s in good health. CDR3 nucleotides: TGTGCCAGCAGCCAAGAAATCGGGGCGGAGAACACTGAAGCTTTCTTT. Its protein is CASSQEIGAENTEAFF.